Listed below are T cell receptor beta chains from one sample, sequenced in a study of identical twins. TCRdb re-called the 5' RACE reads through MiXCR, storing one row per CDR3 protein. The sample lists around 450,000 distinct CDR3 sequences, more than 13% occurring once. These data also formed part of another study, on yellow fever vaccine responses in identical twins.

Sequenced input: CD4+ T cells sorted from blood. These receptors all stem from a young woman in good health. Both conserved end residues are trimmed from each CDR3.

CDR3: ASSGQAISTEAF
J: TRBJ1-1
V: TRBV7-8

CDR3: ASSFGRIETQY
J: TRBJ2-5
V: TRBV5-1

CDR3: AISAKAPGDTGELF
J: TRBJ2-2
V: TRBV10-3

CDR3: ASSLGQTLEQY
J: TRBJ2-7
V: TRBV7-2

CDR3: ASSLLQGVNEQY
J: TRBJ2-7
V: TRBV28

CDR3: ASSMGAELYGYT
J: TRBJ1-2
V: TRBV9

CDR3: SAHSEGPGELF
J: TRBJ2-2
V: TRBV20-1

CDR3: ASSLLIGAGGYT
J: TRBJ1-2
V: TRBV28

CDR3: SARGTGYNEQF
J: TRBJ2-1
V: TRBV20-1

CDR3: ASSTSAKETQY
J: TRBJ2-5
V: TRBV7-2

CDR3: ASSSGLAGVDEQF
J: TRBJ2-1
V: TRBV7-9

CDR3: ASSFAGGMETQY
J: TRBJ2-5
V: TRBV12-3/TRBV12-4

CDR3: SVEWTIKRGTDTQY
J: TRBJ2-3
V: TRBV29-1

CDR3: ASSFWGTGGRGEQY
J: TRBJ2-7
V: TRBV28

CDR3: ASSPVGAGVTPRIQY
J: TRBJ2-4
V: TRBV7-3

CDR3: AAGKNTGELF
J: TRBJ2-2
V: TRBV20-1

CDR3: ATSLYRDYEQY
J: TRBJ2-7
V: TRBV15

CDR3: ASSLKFGPSGSGDTDTQY
J: TRBJ2-3
V: TRBV11-1

CDR3: ASSEKTSGSTDTQY
J: TRBJ2-3
V: TRBV7-2

CDR3: ASSKGGTENTGELF
J: TRBJ2-2
V: TRBV21-1

CDR3: ASSTTPRGFDEQY
J: TRBJ2-7
V: TRBV5-5

CDR3: ASSLVKGEGINTEAF
J: TRBJ1-1
V: TRBV5-1

CDR3: ASTPSAERAHNEQF
J: TRBJ2-1
V: TRBV11-2

CDR3: ASTRTGLDTGELF
J: TRBJ2-2
V: TRBV5-1

CDR3: ASRKNVADTQY
J: TRBJ2-3
V: TRBV2

CDR3: ASSFSRDRGLSYEQY
J: TRBJ2-7
V: TRBV27

CDR3: ATSRDLVGTGELF
J: TRBJ2-2
V: TRBV15

CDR3: ASTSGGSGANVLT
J: TRBJ2-6
V: TRBV12-3/TRBV12-4

CDR3: SADSTSNTEAF
J: TRBJ1-1
V: TRBV20-1

CDR3: SAREVAGFLDTQY
J: TRBJ2-3
V: TRBV20-1

CDR3: ASSVAGGRANEQF
J: TRBJ2-1
V: TRBV9

CDR3: ASSFRVTSYEQY
J: TRBJ2-7
V: TRBV5-6

CDR3: ASSLRGRANSNTGELF
J: TRBJ2-2
V: TRBV7-3

CDR3: SAPPTSGSTYNEQF
J: TRBJ2-1
V: TRBV20-1

CDR3: ASSGASGTYEQY
J: TRBJ2-7
V: TRBV7-2

CDR3: ASSHAGRRAEETQY
J: TRBJ2-5
V: TRBV4-3

CDR3: ASSSLGRDLAGGYT
J: TRBJ1-2
V: TRBV5-1

CDR3: ASSGGLTAGELF
J: TRBJ2-2
V: TRBV2

CDR3: TCSPPWDRGGNYGYT
J: TRBJ1-2
V: TRBV12-3/TRBV12-4

CDR3: ASSLGWPGELF
J: TRBJ2-2
V: TRBV5-1

CDR3: GPEDHRGTDTQY
J: TRBJ2-3
V: TRBV20-1

CDR3: ASSVPLSAKNTGELF
J: TRBJ2-2
V: TRBV6-1

CDR3: SARGAYRDKSSYNEQF
J: TRBJ2-1
V: TRBV20-1

CDR3: ASSLSGGGGMQF
J: TRBJ2-1
V: TRBV7-3

CDR3: ATSRESRQAITDTQY
J: TRBJ2-3
V: TRBV15

CDR3: ASSQDLPGTLYNEQF
J: TRBJ2-1
V: TRBV3-1

CDR3: ASGRDGLNTEAF
J: TRBJ1-1
V: TRBV5-1

CDR3: ASSGGLAGNNEQF
J: TRBJ2-1
V: TRBV5-1

CDR3: ASSASGPYNEQF
J: TRBJ2-1
V: TRBV7-2

CDR3: ASSRDTFNEKLF
J: TRBJ1-4
V: TRBV11-2

CDR3: ASSLSPSAYEQY
J: TRBJ2-7
V: TRBV7-2